This T cell receptor (beta chain) appears in the sequencing data of a study of blood T cell repertoires in COVID-19. At the level of the study: Acute and convalescent COVID-19 specimens originated in the United States, Italy and Spain.

In the original workflow: Amplification of reference gene primers provided the estimated nucleated cell counts. Sequencing used immunoSEQ multiplex PCR; TCRdb keeps in-frame clones, though not all of them. V and J calls and clone size are those listed in that table; D and trimming were worked out from the DNA. The repertoire includes about 440,000 clones, 75% to 90% of them detected once, and more than 4% sits in the top ten. The CDR3 length is 15 residues. The junction had 5 bases not matched to a gene; V was cut back by 4 bases and J by 5 bases. The V gene's germline CDR1 is SGHDT and CDR2 YYEEEE. The sample comprised peripheral blood. The sequence was obtained from a woman aged 30 to 39 with acute or convalescent COVID-19. The genes are TRBV5-6 and TRBJ1-6; 8 nucleotides align to TRBD1. Here the CDR3 reads CASSRDRPNNSPLHF. The CDR3 DNA sequence: TGTGCCAGCAGCAGGGACAGGCCTAATAATTCACCCCTCCACTTT.